This TCR beta chain was observed in a study of shared clonotypes between healthy human individuals. Background on the study: Three plates each covered CD4 naive and memory; CD8 naive two, CD8 memory one.

Trimming at V came to 2 bases and at J to 3 bases, leaving 4 bases not matched to a gene. Germline assignment: CDR1 SGDLS and CDR2 YYNGEE. This CDR3 comprises 14 residues. Generated by immunoSEQ multiplex PCR, the TCRdb table keeps only in-frame clones and is missing some. The sample contains about 380,000 clones, around 96% of which appear only once. Study-level points and caveats: Several donors held approximately 5% of naive CD4 clonotypes in common.

Regarding this clone: Its antigen is currently unknown.

Recent vaccinations or acute infections were absent in the healthy HIV-negative adult donors. This sequence was found in a man between 25 and 39 years old in good health. The gene calls are TRBV9 and TRBJ2-7, with 8 bases matching TRBD2. The sequencing sample was made of memory CD8+ T cells sorted from blood. Subset given: CD45RO+ cells pooled with CCR7-negative TemRA cells. The DNA for the CDR3 is TGTGCCAGCAGCGTTAGCGGGATTGGCTACGAGCAGTACTTC. Its protein product is CASSVSGIGYEQYF.